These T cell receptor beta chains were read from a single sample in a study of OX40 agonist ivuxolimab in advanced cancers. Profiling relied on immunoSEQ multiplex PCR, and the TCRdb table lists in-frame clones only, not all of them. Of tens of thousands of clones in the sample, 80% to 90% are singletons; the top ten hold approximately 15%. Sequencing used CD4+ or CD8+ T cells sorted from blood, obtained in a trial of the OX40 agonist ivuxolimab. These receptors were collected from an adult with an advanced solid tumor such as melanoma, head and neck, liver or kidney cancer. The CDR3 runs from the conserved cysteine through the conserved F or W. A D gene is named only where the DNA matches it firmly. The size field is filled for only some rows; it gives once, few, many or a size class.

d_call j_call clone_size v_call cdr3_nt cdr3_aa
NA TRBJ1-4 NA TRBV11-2 TGTGCCAGCAGCCGCTACATGGGGGAAAAACTGTTTTTT CASSRYMGEKLFF
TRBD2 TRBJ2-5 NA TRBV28 TGTGCCAGCAGTGAGCGGGAGGGGGTCCCAGAGACCCAGTACTTC CASSEREGVPETQYF
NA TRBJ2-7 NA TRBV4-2 TGTGCCAGCAGCCAAGATACAGTACACTACGAGCAGTACTTC CASSQDTVHYEQYF
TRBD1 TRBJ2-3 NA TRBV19 TGTGCCACCTCCATCCGGGACAGGGATCATACGCAGTATTTT CATSIRDRDHTQYF
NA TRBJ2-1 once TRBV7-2 TGTGCCAGCAGCTTAGGCAATGAGCAGTTCTTC CASSLGNEQFF
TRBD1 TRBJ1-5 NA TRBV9 TGTGCCAGCAGCGGCGGACAGGCCGCGAGGCCCCAGCATTTT CASSGGQAARPQHF
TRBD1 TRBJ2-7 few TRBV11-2 TGTGCCAGCAGTCCTCCCCGGACGGGACAGGGGAAATACGAGCAGTACTTC CASSPPRTGQGKYEQYF
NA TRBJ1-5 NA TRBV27 TGTGCCAGCAGTTTAAGGGCAGGGCATCAGCCCCAGCATTTT CASSLRAGHQPQHF
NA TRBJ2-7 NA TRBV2 TGTGCCAGCAAGGCCCCCGACGAGCAGTACTTC CASKAPDEQYF
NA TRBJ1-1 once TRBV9 TGTGCCAGCAGCCCCCGTGGCTCGAACACTGAAGCTTTCTTT CASSPRGSNTEAFF
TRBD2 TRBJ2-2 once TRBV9 TGTGCCAGCAGCGTAGCTAGAACTAGCGGGGGCCTGAACACCGGGGAGCTGTTTTTT CASSVARTSGGLNTGELFF
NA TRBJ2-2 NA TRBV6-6 TGTGCCAGCAGTACCCCCGGGTGGACCGGGGAGCTGTTTTTT CASSTPGWTGELFF
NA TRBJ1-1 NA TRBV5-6 TGTGCCAGCACCCTCGGCGCCTTGAACACTGAAGCTTTCTTT CASTLGALNTEAFF
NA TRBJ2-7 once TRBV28 TGTGCCAGCAATATGGCTCGGGGGAAGCAGTACTTC CASNMARGKQYF
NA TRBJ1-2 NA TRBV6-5 TGTGCCAGCAGTTACGGTCGGACCTTCGGGTTTACCTTC CASSYGRTFGFTF
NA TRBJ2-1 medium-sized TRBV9 TGTGCCAGCAGCGTAGAGGACAGCTCCTACAATGAGCAGTTCTTC CASSVEDSSYNEQFF
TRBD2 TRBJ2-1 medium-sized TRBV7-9 TGTGCCAGCAGCTTAGCTTCTAGCGGGGGATATTACAATGAGCAGTTCTTC CASSLASSGGYYNEQFF
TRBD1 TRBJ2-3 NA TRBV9 TGTGCCAGCAGCGTAGGGTCGGGACAGGGGCTTAGCACAGATACGCAGTATTTT CASSVGSGQGLSTDTQYF
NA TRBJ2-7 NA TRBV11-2 TGTGCCAGCAGTATGGGAGGCGAGCAGTACTTC CASSMGGEQYF
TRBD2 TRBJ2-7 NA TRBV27 TGTGCCAGCAGTTATGTGGGAGGGCCGTACGAGCAGTACTTC CASSYVGGPYEQYF
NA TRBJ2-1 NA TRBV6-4 TGTGCCAGCAGGCCGTTAGCGCACACGGACAATGAGCAGTTCTTC CASRPLAHTDNEQFF
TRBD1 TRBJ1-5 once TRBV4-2 TGTGCCAGCAGCCAAGGGGCGGGACAGGAGAGGAATCAGCCCCAGCATTTT CASSQGAGQERNQPQHF
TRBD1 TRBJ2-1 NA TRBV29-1 TGCAGCGTTGAAGGTGGACAGGAATACAATGAGCAGTTCTTC CSVEGGQEYNEQFF
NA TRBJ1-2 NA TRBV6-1 TGTGCCAGCAGTGGGCGGGGGGGAGCTAACTATGGCTACACCTTC CASSGRGGANYGYTF
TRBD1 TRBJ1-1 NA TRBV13 TGTGCCAGCAGCACCGGGACAGGGAGGGCTTTCTTT CASSTGTGRAFF
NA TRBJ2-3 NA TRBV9 TGTGCCAGCAGCGGAGCTAGAGGGACAGATACGCAGTATTTT CASSGARGTDTQYF
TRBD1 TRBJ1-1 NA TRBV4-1 TGCGCCAGCAGCCAACCGACAGGGGTGGACACTGAAGCTTTCTTT CASSQPTGVDTEAFF
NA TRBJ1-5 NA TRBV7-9 TGTGCCAGCAGCTCATGGGAGGGCGTCCAGCCCCAGCATTTT CASSSWEGVQPQHF
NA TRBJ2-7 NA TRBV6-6 TGTGCCAGCAGTGCGACAGCTTACGAGCAGTACTTC CASSATAYEQYF
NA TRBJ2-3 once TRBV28 TGTGCCAGCAGTTCGACCGGGGTGAACACAGATACGCAGTATTTT CASSSTGVNTDTQYF
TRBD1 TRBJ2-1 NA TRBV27 TGTGCCAGCAGTCCCCGGGACAGGGCAAACAATGAGCAGTTCTTC CASSPRDRANNEQFF
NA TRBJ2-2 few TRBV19 TGTGCCAGTATGGTTCTTGGTGGTCTTTCCGGGGAGCTGTTTTTT CASMVLGGLSGELFF
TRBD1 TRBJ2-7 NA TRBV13 TGTGCCAGCAGCCAGGACAGGCGCTCCTACGAGCAGTACTTC CASSQDRRSYEQYF
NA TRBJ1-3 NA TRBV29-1 TGCAGCGTTGAAGGGGTAACCTATTATGGGAGAACCATATATTTT CSVEGVTYYGRTIYF
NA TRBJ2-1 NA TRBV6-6 TGTGCCAGCTTCCGCGGCCTTGAGCAGTTCTTC CASFRGLEQFF
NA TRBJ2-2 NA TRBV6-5 TGTGCCAGCAGTTACCCCTACACCGGGGAGCTGTTTTTT CASSYPYTGELFF
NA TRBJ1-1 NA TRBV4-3 TGCGCCAGCAGCCAAGATTTCCCGTGGGGGGACACTGAAGCTTTCTTT CASSQDFPWGDTEAFF
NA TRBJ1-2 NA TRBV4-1 TGCGCCAGCAGCCAAGTTGGGGGCTATGGCTACACCTTC CASSQVGGYGYTF
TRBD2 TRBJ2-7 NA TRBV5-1 TGCGCCAGCAGATCTAGCGGACTCACCTACGAGCAGTACTTC CASRSSGLTYEQYF
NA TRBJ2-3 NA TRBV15 TGTGCCACCAGCAGAGAACTCAGCTCGCTCACAGATACGCAGTATTTT CATSRELSSLTDTQYF